Below, one T cell receptor (beta chain) is given with its context. Antigen specificity is unknown. Trimming removed 4 bases at V and 1 base at J, with 11 bases between. This CDR3 region has 15 residues. CDR1 and CDR2 (germline): MNHEY, SVGAGI. The entry originates in a study of siplizumab effects on memory and regulatory T cells. Study-wide results and limits: Naive T cells appeared more diverse than memory cells and seemed to be major alloresponse contributors. There was no confirmation of the suppressive function of proliferating Tregs from siplizumab cultures.

Assays were performed on about 100,000 TCR templates per sample. TCRdb's copy holds only in-frame clones and misses some; the assay was immunoSEQ multiplex PCR. The sample lists some 80,000 clones, roughly 94% seen once, with less than 20% in the top ten. The chain employs TRBV6-5 and TRBJ2-1, with D possibly being TRBD1 (5 bases). This TCR came from a human donor in good health. The sample was CD8+ T cells sorted from blood. CDR3 amino acids: CASSSFQGSYNEQFF. The DNA of the CDR3 is TGTGCCAGCAGTTCCTTTCAGGGTTCCTACAATGAGCAGTTCTTC.